Listed here are 8 T cell receptor beta chains from one sample, sequenced in a study of OX40 agonist ivuxolimab in advanced cancers. The method was the immunoSEQ multiplex PCR assay. TCRdb mirrors the immuneACCESS table, restricted to in-frame sequences. Some clones are absent from its copies; in checked studies, under half trace to an unresolved V gene, and the reason for the others is unknown. Recorded for this sample are some 79,000 clones; more than 85% of them occurred a single time. The ten largest clones take up 0.44% of the sample. The sample was CD4+ or CD8+ T cells sorted from blood, taken in a trial of the OX40 agonist ivuxolimab. The source of these receptors is an adult with an advanced solid tumor such as melanoma, head and neck, liver or kidney cancer.

The chain recombines TRBV11-2 with TRBJ2-5; D may be TRBD1 (5 bases). Germline CDR1 is SGHAT and CDR2 is FQNNGV. V lost 5 bases and J 4 bases, leaving 17 bases between the germline ends. CDR3 length equals 15 residues. This CDR3 reads CASSPQGLTGETQYF. For the CDR3, the DNA is TGTGCCAGCAGCCCCCAGGGTCTTACAGGAGAGACCCAGTACTTC. Complete variable domain (other parts from reference TRBV11-2 and TRBJ2-5): EAGVAQSPRYKIIEKRQSVAFWCNPISGHATLYWYQQILGQGPKLLIQFQNNGVVDDSQLPKDRFSAERLKGVDSTLKIQPAKLEDSAVYLCASSPQGLTGETQYFGPGTRLLVL.

The J gene is TRBJ1-3, the V gene TRBV30, with D uncertain. Deletions cut 1 base from V and 4 bases from J, with 8 bases between. In germline, CDR1 is GTSNPN, CDR2 SVGIG (reference sequence). The length of the CDR3 is 13 residues. CDR3 DNA: TGTGCCTGGAGTGCGGGCCCGGGAAACACCATATATTTT. Amino acids: CAWSAGPGNTIYF. The full variable domain, completed using reference TRBV30 and TRBJ1-3, is SQTIHQWPATLVQPVGSPLSLECTVEGTSNPNLYWYRQAAGRGLQLLFYSVGIGQISSEVPQNLSASRPQDRQFILSSKKLLLSDSGFYLCAWSAGPGNTIYFGEGSWLTVV.

This clone has a handful of counts. The gene calls are TRBV10-2 and TRBJ2-1, with D perhaps being TRBD1 or TRBD2 (5 bases each). V lost 3 bases and J lost 15, with 18 bases in between. The CDR3 spans 13 residues. Germline CDR1 and CDR2: WSHSY and SAAADI. The CDR3 reads CASSELGTLAPFF. In nucleotides, the CDR3 is TGCGCCAGCAGTGAATTAGGGACCCTAGCCCCGTTCTTC.

The chain employs TRBV11-2 and TRBJ2-1; D unclear. CDR1 and CDR2 (germline): SGHAT, FQNNGV. This CDR3 spans 13 amino acids. Between the trimmed V and J ends, which lost 1 base and 4 bases, there was a span of 5 bases. The CDR3 DNA reads TGTGCCAGCAGCTTAGGGGTTTACAATGAGCAGTTCTTC. Its translation: CASSLGVYNEQFF.

This clone was seen only once. The chain uses TRBV5-8 and TRBJ1-1; no clear D. This CDR3 is 11 amino acids long. Germline V gene sequence: CDR1 SGHTS, CDR2 YDEGEE. V gave up 0 bases and J gave up 6 bases, with 3 bases separating them. The CDR3 loop reads CASSLVSEAFF. The CDR3 DNA reads TGTGCCAGCAGCTTGGTTTCTGAAGCTTTCTTT.

This chain links TRBV5-1 with TRBJ2-4, with D possibly matching TRBD1 (5 bases). V gave up 2 bases and J gave up 8 bases, with 14 bases separating them. The germline V gene encodes CDR1 SGHRS and CDR2 YFSETQ. The CDR3 totals 14 residues. DNA for the CDR3: TGCGCCAGCAGCTTCGGGCAGGGCCAGGACATTCAGTACTTC. Translation gives CASSFGQGQDIQYF.

The chain recombines TRBV5-1 with TRBJ2-7; 10 bases fit TRBD2. Germline CDR1 and CDR2: SGHRS and YFSETQ. The CDR3 extends over 16 amino acids. After removal of 5 bases from V and 1 base from J, the junction contained 9 bases not matched to a gene. The CDR3 nucleotides read TGCGCCAGCAGAAAAATCACTAGCGGGATTTCCTACGAGCAGTACTTC. Translating gives CASRKITSGISYEQYF. The variable domain in full, with the rest retrieved from reference TRBV5-1 and TRBJ2-7, is KAGVTQTPRYLIKTRGQQVTLSCSPISGHRSVSWYQQTPGQGLQFLFEYFSETQRNKGNFPGRFSGRQFSNSRSEMNVSTLELGDSALYLCASRKITSGISYEQYFGPGTRLTVT.

The chain links TRBV7-9 to TRBJ2-5; D is unclear. The CDR3 loop spans 16 amino acids. Germline CDR1 is SEHNR and CDR2 is FQNEAQ (reference sequence). V was pared by 2 bases and J by 1 base, with 14 bases between. The CDR3 DNA is TGTGCCAGCAGCTTAATGGGCGGCGTGCCCCAAGAGACCCAGTACTTC. Protein product: CASSLMGGVPQETQYF.